Listed below are T cell receptor beta chains from one sample, sequenced in a study of T cell repertoires in cytomegalovirus infection. TCRdb re-called the reads through MiXCR, storing one row per CDR3 protein. The sample has 250,000 or so distinct CDR3 sequences, roughly 10% seen once. Sequences were obtained from PBMCs. The receptors originated from a human donor in good health (CMV status not recorded). Some clones in this sample may be carry-over from other donors' samples. Each CDR3 is given with its conserved first and last residue. The D gene is left open where the match is weak. Size values are once, few and many counts, or a class for expanded clones, and some rows have none.

>TRBJ2-7|-|many|TRBV7-2
TGTGCCAGCAGAGCTGGATCTGGCCCCTACGAGCAGTACTTC
CASRAGSGPYEQYF
>TRBJ2-5|-|many|TRBV11-2
TGTGCCAGCAGCTCAGGCGGTGCCCCAGAGACCCAGTACTTC
CASSSGGAPETQYF
>TRBJ2-3|TRBD2|many|TRBV7-2
TGTGCCAGCAGCGCTGGGCGCGGGGGGGCCAAGGGAGATACGCAGTATTTT
CASSAGRGGAKGDTQYF
>TRBJ2-5|-|many|TRBV7-2
TGTGCCAGCAGCTTAGGACCCGTCGAGACCCAGTACTTC
CASSLGPVETQYF
>TRBJ2-1|-|many|TRBV5-6
TGTGCCAGCACCAAAAAAGCACAGGGCAATGAGCAGTTCTTC
CASTKKAQGNEQFF
>TRBJ2-7|-|few|TRBV7-6
TGTGCCAGCAGCTTAGGGGACCAAAGGCTGTACTTC
CASSLGDQRLYF
>TRBJ2-5|-|-|TRBV6-1
TGTGCCAGCAGTGAAGTCCGGGGCAACCAAGAGACCCAGTACTTC
CASSEVRGNQETQYF
>TRBJ1-5|-|many|TRBV7-9
TGTGCCAGCAGCTTAAACGAAAGTGGCAATCAGCCCCAGCATTTT
CASSLNESGNQPQHF
>TRBJ2-1|-|few|TRBV15
TGTGCCACCAGCAGAGAAAGGACAGTCCCCTACAATGAGCAGTTCTTC
CATSRERTVPYNEQFF
>TRBJ2-7|TRBD1|few|TRBV2
TGTGCCAGCAGTGCGGACAGGGGGAGCTCCTACGAGCAGTACTTC
CASSADRGSSYEQYF
>TRBJ1-5|TRBD1|-|TRBV12-3/TRBV12-4
TGTGCCAGCGGACAGGGGGTTCAGCCCCAGCATTTT
CASGQGVQPQHF
>TRBJ2-2|-|-|TRBV20-1
TGCAGTGCCCTGGGACAGAACACCGGGGAGCTGTTTTTT
CSALGQNTGELFF
>TRBJ2-3|-|-|TRBV7-8
TGTGCCAGCAGCTTACAAAGAAATACGCAGTATTTT
CASSLQRNTQYF
>TRBJ2-7|-|few|TRBV28
TGTGCCAGCACCCGGTCCGGGACACCCTCCTACGAGCAGTACTTC
CASTRSGTPSYEQYF
>TRBJ1-1|-|-|TRBV7-9
TGTGCCAGCAGCCGACAGTTAAGCACTGAAGCTTTCTTT
CASSRQLSTEAFF
>TRBJ1-1|TRBD1|few|TRBV4-2
TGTGCCAGCAGCCGGGACAGTTTAGAAGCTTTCTTT
CASSRDSLEAFF
>TRBJ1-2|-|many|TRBV4-3
TGCGCCAGCAGCCAAGATCTCACTGAAAGATATGGCTACACCTTC
CASSQDLTERYGYTF
>TRBJ1-5|-|many|TRBV28
TGTGCCAGCAGTTCCCAGGCCGAGCCCCAGCATTTT
CASSSQAEPQHF
>TRBJ2-1|TRBD2|-|TRBV9
TGTGCCAGCAGCGTAGCAGCGGGGTACAATCAATATAGGGACAATGAGCAGTTCTTC
CASSVAAGYNQYRDNEQFF
>TRBJ2-5|-|many|TRBV7-2
TGTGCCAGCAGCTTAGCTGGATGGCAAGAGACCCAGTACTTC
CASSLAGWQETQYF
>TRBJ1-5|-|many|TRBV7-9
TGTGCCAGCAGCCTCGATTATCAGCCCCAGCATTTT
CASSLDYQPQHF
>TRBJ2-1|TRBD2|few|TRBV3-1
TGTGCCAGCAGCCAAGCGCTAGCGGGGAACAATGAGCAGTTCTTC
CASSQALAGNNEQFF
>TRBJ1-1|-|many|TRBV7-2
TGTGCCAGCAGCTTATTCTTCCGGGCAGGGATGAACACTGAAGCTTTCTTT
CASSLFFRAGMNTEAFF
>TRBJ2-3|-|many|TRBV7-2
TGTGCCAGCAGCTGGGGGAGGCTTAGCACAGATACGCAGTATTTT
CASSWGRLSTDTQYF
>TRBJ1-2|-|many|TRBV7-2
TGTGCCAGCAGCTTAGCAGGAGGTGGGGGGGCGCGAACCTTC
CASSLAGGGGARTF
>TRBJ2-3|TRBD2|few|TRBV7-2
TGTGCCAGCGCTGGGCTAGCGGGGTTTAGCACAGATACGCAGTATTTT
CASAGLAGFSTDTQYF
>TRBJ2-3|-|many|TRBV28
TGTGCCAGCAGTCGAACAACCATGGGTACGCAGTATTTT
CASSRTTMGTQYF
>TRBJ2-7|TRBD1|many|TRBV7-2
TGTGCCAGCAGCCCCAGGTCAGGGGGCGAGCAGTACTTC
CASSPRSGGEQYF
>TRBJ2-2|TRBD2|few|TRBV20-1
TGCAGTGCTCGACTAGCGGGAGGCACCGGGGAGCTGTTTTTT
CSARLAGGTGELFF
>TRBJ1-2|-|many|TRBV28
TGTGCCAGCAGTCCCTCGGGACGGAATGCCTATGGCTACACCTTC
CASSPSGRNAYGYTF
>TRBJ2-3|TRBD1|many|TRBV7-2
TGTGCCAGCAGCGGACAGGGTACAGCAGATACGCAGTATTTT
CASSGQGTADTQYF
>TRBJ1-1|-|few|TRBV6-2/TRBV6-3
TGTGCCAGCAGCAAACACCAGGGAAACACTGAAGCTTTCTTT
CASSKHQGNTEAFF
>TRBJ1-2|-|few|TRBV2
TGTGCCAGCGGTTCACAGGGACCCTATGGCTACACCTTC
CASGSQGPYGYTF
>TRBJ2-5|-|many|TRBV7-9
TGTGCCAGCAGCAAGGACAACCAAGAGACCCAGTACTTC
CASSKDNQETQYF
>TRBJ2-3|-|many|TRBV4-1
TGCGCCAGCAGCCAAGATTACCGGAGGGGCCTATATACTAGCACAGATACGCAGTATTTT
CASSQDYRRGLYTSTDTQYF
>TRBJ2-1|TRBD2|many|TRBV12-3/TRBV12-4
TGTGCCAGCAGTTTAAGGAGCGGGGGGCCTGGTGAGCAGTTCTTC
CASSLRSGGPGEQFF
>TRBJ2-3|-|few|TRBV23-1
TGCGCCAGCAGTCCCCCCGCGGGGGCACCCACAGATACGCAGTATTTT
CASSPPAGAPTDTQYF
>TRBJ2-2|TRBD1|many|TRBV12-3/TRBV12-4
TGTGCCAGCAGCCTGGGACAGGGTGCGGCCGGGGAGCTGTTTTTT
CASSLGQGAAGELFF
>TRBJ2-1|-|many|TRBV6-2/TRBV6-3
TGTGCCAGCAGCCGAAGGGGGGCGTACAATGAGCAGTTCTTC
CASSRRGAYNEQFF
>TRBJ2-2|-|-|TRBV7-2
TGTGCCAGCAGCTTACCTAGAGGGCGACCGAACACCGGGGAGCTGTTTTTT
CASSLPRGRPNTGELFF
>TRBJ1-1|-|few|TRBV25-1
TGTGCCAGCAGTGCCGCGTTGAAAGCTTTCTTT
CASSAALKAFF
>TRBJ1-1|-|few|TRBV28
TGTGCCAGCAGTTCGTCTCATAGAGGCTACGGAGCTTTCTTT
CASSSSHRGYGAFF
>TRBJ2-7|TRBD1|many|TRBV19
TGTGCCAGTAGTATTTCTATTGGGACAGGGGGCTACGAGCAGTACTTC
CASSISIGTGGYEQYF
>TRBJ1-4|TRBD1|many|TRBV12-3/TRBV12-4
TGTGCCAGCACCGAAGACAGGGGGGTTCATGAAAAACTGTTTTTT
CASTEDRGVHEKLFF
>TRBJ1-1|-|-|TRBV7-8
TGTGCCAGCAGCTTTCAGGGCAGTATGAACACTGAAGCTTTCTTT
CASSFQGSMNTEAFF
>TRBJ1-1|-|many|TRBV7-2
TGTGCCAGCAGCCTTCGTGGCCAGACTGAAGCTTTCTTT
CASSLRGQTEAFF
>TRBJ2-7|-|few|TRBV7-3
TGTGCCAGCAGCCTTTCGAGTTCCTTGGGGGAGCAGTACTTC
CASSLSSSLGEQYF
>TRBJ1-1|-|many|TRBV6-2/TRBV6-3
TGTGCCAGCAGTTTTACAGATAACACTGAAGCTTTCTTT
CASSFTDNTEAFF
>TRBJ1-2|-|many|TRBV27
TGTGCCAGCAGTTTAACTCGGGACACCTCTAACTATGGCTACACCTTC
CASSLTRDTSNYGYTF
>TRBJ1-5|-|many|TRBV28
TGTGCCAGCAGTTTAGCCTCCGGTGGAGGCAATCAGCCCCAGCATTTT
CASSLASGGGNQPQHF
>TRBJ1-5|-|many|TRBV7-3
TGTGCCAGCAGCTCCTTCTGGGGCCAGCCCCAGCATTTT
CASSSFWGQPQHF
>TRBJ1-2|-|-|TRBV19
TGTGCCAGTAGTATAGATCGAAGGGGCGGCTACACCTTC
CASSIDRRGGYTF
>TRBJ2-7|-|many|TRBV25-1
TGTGCCAGCAGTGAATCCGTCTACGAGCAGTACTTC
CASSESVYEQYF
>TRBJ2-1|-|many|TRBV7-2
TGTGCCAGCAGCCGCGGGCCCGGCGATGAGCAGTTCTTC
CASSRGPGDEQFF
>TRBJ2-3|TRBD2|few|TRBV7-2
TGTGCCAGCAGCTTAGATAGCGGGGGTGGAACAGATACGCAGTATTTT
CASSLDSGGGTDTQYF
>TRBJ2-7|-|few|TRBV19
TGTGCCAGTAGTATCCCTGGCGGCAAAAACACCTACGAGCAGTACTTC
CASSIPGGKNTYEQYF
>TRBJ2-3|TRBD1|many|TRBV5-1
TGCGCCAGCAGCCTACGACAGGGGCTTAGCACAGATACGCAGTATTTT
CASSLRQGLSTDTQYF
>TRBJ2-3|TRBD1|many|TRBV7-9
TGTGCCAGCCTCGCAGGGGGCAGCACAGATACGCAGTATTTT
CASLAGGSTDTQYF
>TRBJ2-7|-|many|TRBV7-2
TGTGCCAGCAGCTCTGACCCTTCCTACGAGCAGTACTTC
CASSSDPSYEQYF
>TRBJ1-3|-|many|TRBV7-2
TGTGCCAGCAGCCCAACGACTGGGTCGCGGAACACCATATATTTT
CASSPTTGSRNTIYF